This T cell receptor beta chain comes out of a study of blood T cell repertoires in COVID-19. In the authors' workflow: Estimates of nucleated cell counts were drawn from the amplification of reference gene primers. Data came from immunoSEQ multiplex PCR; TCRdb stores just in-frame clones and leaves some out. D and trimming were read from the DNA, whereas the V and J calls and clone size are those reported in that table. Among about 350,000 clones listed, roughly 87% were seen once. The sequencing input was peripheral blood. This sequence was found in a woman in her sixties or seventies with COVID-19, enrolled during active disease.

The CDR3 protein is CASRQSQDTQYF. The CDR3 region has the DNA TGCGCCAGCAGGCAAAGCCAAGATACGCAGTATTTT. The J gene is TRBJ2-3, the V gene TRBV5-1; no clear D. The CDR3 is 12 residues long. Germline V gives CDR1 SGHRS, CDR2 YFSETQ. V was clipped by 5 bases and J by 5 bases, with 9 bases between them.